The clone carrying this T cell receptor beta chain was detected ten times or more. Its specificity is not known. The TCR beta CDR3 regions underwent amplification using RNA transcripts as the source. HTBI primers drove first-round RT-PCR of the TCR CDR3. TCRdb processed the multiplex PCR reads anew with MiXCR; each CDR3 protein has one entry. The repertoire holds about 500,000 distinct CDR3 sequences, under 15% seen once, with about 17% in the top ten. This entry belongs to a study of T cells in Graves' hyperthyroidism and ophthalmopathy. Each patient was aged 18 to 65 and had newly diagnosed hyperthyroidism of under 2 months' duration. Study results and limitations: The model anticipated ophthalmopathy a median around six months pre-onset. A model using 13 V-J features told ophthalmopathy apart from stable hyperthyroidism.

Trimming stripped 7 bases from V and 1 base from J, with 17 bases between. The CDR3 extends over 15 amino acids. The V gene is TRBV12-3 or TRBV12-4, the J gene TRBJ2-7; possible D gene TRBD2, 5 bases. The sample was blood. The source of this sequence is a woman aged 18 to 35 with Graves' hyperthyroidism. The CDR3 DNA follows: TGTGCCAGCACCATAGGGAGTTCCCTTTCCTACGAGCAGTACTTC. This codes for CASTIGSSLSYEQYF.